These 19 T cell receptor beta chains came from one sample sequenced in a study of CD8+CD57+ T cells in acquired aplastic anemia. The authors sequenced patients whose flow cytometry had shown CD8+CD57+ cell expansion. Both TCR beta VDJ combination and CDR3 sequence profiling were carried out. Genomic DNA was the template for this profiling. TCRdb reprocessed the reads via MiXCR and lists one record per CDR3 protein. The table has 260,000 or so distinct CDR3 sequences, more than 45% seen once. Sequences were obtained from sorted CD4+, CD8+, or CD8+CD57+ T cells (not recorded which) from PBMCs. These receptors originate from a human donor with aplastic anemia.

This clonotype came up a few times. The CDR3 reads CSVDAGDYEQYF. The CDR3 coding sequence is TGCAGCGTTGACGCAGGGGACTACGAGCAGTACTTC. The rearrangement links TRBV29-1 to TRBJ2-7, with D possibly being TRBD1 (6 bases). With 3 bases removed from V and 3 bases from J, the gap between germline ends came to 9 bases. The CDR3 totals 12 residues. CDR1 SQVTM and CDR2 ANQGSEA come from the germline V gene.

The chain is built from TRBV27 and TRBJ1-2; D possibly corresponds to TRBD1 (5 bases). Looked up from germline, CDR1 is MNHEY and CDR2 is SMNVEV (reference sequence). CDR3 length equals 18 residues. Trimming shortened V by 5 bases and J by 8 bases, and 30 bases separated the two germline ends. The chain's CDR3 is CASSGATDAGTSEGGYTF. In DNA form, the CDR3 reads TGTGCCAGCAGTGGCGCGACGGACGCCGGAACTTCAGAGGGGGGCTACACCTTC.

The chain carries TRBV5-1 and TRBJ2-5; TRBD1 matches at 10 bases. The CDR3 length is 16 residues. Germline CDR1 reads SGHRS; CDR2 reads YFSETQ. V gave up 0 bases and J gave up 4 bases; unmatched junction bases: 6. CDR3 DNA sequence: TGCGCCAGCAGCTTGGCGGTGACAGGGGGCTTAGAGACCCAGTACTTC. This encodes CASSLAVTGGLETQYF. The variable domain in full, completed from reference TRBV5-1 and TRBJ2-5, reads KAGVTQTPRYLIKTRGQQVTLSCSPISGHRSVSWYQQTPGQGLQFLFEYFSETQRNKGNFPGRFSGRQFSNSRSEMNVSTLELGDSALYLCASSLAVTGGLETQYFGPGTRLLVL.

A note on this clonotype: With a much larger clone just one base away, this may be a read error. The chain is built from TRBV9 and TRBJ1-5; D is possibly TRBD1 (5 bases). CDR3 length: 15 residues. Looked up from germline, CDR1 is SGDLS and CDR2 is YYNGEE. The CDR3 DNA reads as TGTGCCAACAGCGTAGGGGTCTCGAGAAATCAGCCCCAGCATTTT. Protein: CANSVGVSRNQPQHF.

This clonotype occurred many times. The CDR3 nucleotides are TGTGCCAGCAGCGCTTCCTCTGCCTACGAGCAGTACTTC. It yields the protein CASSASSAYEQYF. The chain employs TRBV7-9 and TRBJ2-7; D uncertain. CDR3 length equals 13 residues. Trimming took 5 bases from V and 2 from J, leaving 10 bases between them. The germline gives CDR1 SEHNR, CDR2 FQNEAQ (reference sequence).

The V call is TRBV9, the J call TRBJ1-1; D remains ambiguous. Trimming removed 3 bases at V and 6 bases at J, with 9 bases between. The CDR3 is made up of 12 amino acids. Looked up from germline, CDR1 is SGDLS and CDR2 is YYNGEE. Here the CDR3 reads CASSAGPSEAFF. CDR3 in DNA: TGTGCCAGCAGCGCTGGACCTTCTGAAGCTTTCTTT.

V and J are TRBV7-9 and TRBJ1-2; 7 bases are a match to TRBD1. The CDR3 spans 15 residues. The germline V gene encodes CDR1 SEHNR and CDR2 FQNEAQ (reference sequence). J gave up 5 bases and V 6 bases, and 12 bases lay outside the gene matches. DNA of the CDR3: TGTGCCAGCAGTTCGGGACAGCCGAAAATTTATGGCTACACCTTC. It translates to CASSSGQPKIYGYTF.

This clonotype has a count of ten or more. The V call is TRBV2, the J call TRBJ2-3, with 12 bases matching TRBD2. Trimming took 3 bases from V and 1 from J; bases not matched to a gene: 2. This CDR3 is 16 amino acids long. Germline V gives CDR1 SNHLY, CDR2 FYNNEI. CDR3 amino acids: CASSERLAGGTDTQYF. CDR3 bases: TGTGCCAGCAGTGAGAGACTAGCGGGGGGCACAGATACGCAGTATTTT. The full variable domain, with the rest looked up from reference TRBV2 and TRBJ2-3, is EPEVTQTPSHQVTQMGQEVILRCVPISNHLYFYWYRQILGQKVEFLVSFYNNEISEKSEIFDDQFSVERPDGSNFTLKIRSTKLEDSAMYFCASSERLAGGTDTQYFGPGTRLTVL.

The chain employs TRBV19 and TRBJ1-1, with D possibly TRBD1 on 6 matching bases. Germline V gives CDR1 LNHDA, CDR2 SQIVND (reference sequence). V was trimmed by 4 bases and J by 1 base, leaving 16 bases between them. This CDR3 is built from 16 residues. The CDR3 bases are TGTGCCAGTAGTAAGTTAAAGGGACAAGCGAACACTGAAGCTTTCTTT. Its translation is CASSKLKGQANTEAFF.

V is TRBV19 and J is TRBJ1-2, with D unresolved. The V end was cut by 3 bases, the J end by 8 bases, with 10 bases between. Germline assignment: CDR1 LNHDA and CDR2 SQIVND (reference sequence). The CDR3 is 12 amino acids. The CDR3 DNA sequence: TGTGCCAGTAGTATTATTCGGGGAGGCTACACCTTC. Protein product: CASSIIRGGYTF.

The J gene is TRBJ2-7, the V gene TRBV10-2; TRBD2 aligns across 10 bases. Germline CDR1 WSHSY, CDR2 SAAADI. With V trimmed by 5 bases and J by 4 bases, 2 bases remained unmatched. This CDR3 region has 13 residues. The CDR3 protein is CASSPAGGYEQYV. CDR3 sequence (DNA): TGCGCCAGCAGTCCAGCGGGAGGGTACGAGCAGTACGTC.

This clonotype was seen at least ten times. The V and J genes are TRBV9 and TRBJ2-3, with D unresolved. This CDR3 comprises 13 residues. Germline CDR1 reads SGDLS; CDR2 reads YYNGEE. Trimming took 8 bases from V and 0 from J, leaving 10 bases between them. The CDR3 region has the DNA TGTGCCAGTAGTGTACTCAGCACAGATACGCAGTATTTT. Translated: CASSVLSTDTQYF.

On this clonotype itself: Possible read error: a much larger clone is one base away. V is TRBV6-5 and J is TRBJ1-4, with 10 bases aligning to TRBD1. Germline CDR1 MNHEY, CDR2 SVGAGI. CDR3 size: 13 residues. Trimming took 8 bases from V and 8 from J; bases not matched to a gene: 5. The CDR3 reads CASGLDRGEKLFF. The CDR3 DNA reads as TGTGCCAGCGGTTTGGACAGGGGGGAAAAACTGTTTTTT.

This chain uses TRBV20-1 with TRBJ1-1; D unclear. This CDR3 contains 13 residues. The germline gives CDR1 DFQATT, CDR2 SNEGSKA (reference sequence). Deletions cut 2 bases from V and 4 bases from J, with 11 bases between. The chain's CDR3 is CSARLGSGTEAFF. DNA of the CDR3: TGCAGTGCTAGACTTGGATCGGGCACTGAAGCTTTCTTT.

The rearrangement uses TRBV5-6 and TRBJ2-1; 7 positions agree with TRBD2. The CDR3 runs 16 residues. J gave up 0 bases and V 1 base, and 4 bases lay outside the gene matches. CDR1 and CDR2 from the germline V gene are SGHDT and YYEEEE. CDR3 amino acids: CASSLSSGVSYNEQFF. For the CDR3, the DNA is TGTGCCAGCAGCTTGTCGAGCGGGGTCTCCTACAATGAGCAGTTCTTC. The whole variable domain, remainder taken from reference TRBV5-6 and TRBJ2-1, is DAGVTQSPTHLIKTRGQQVTLRCSPKSGHDTVSWYQQALGQGPQFIFQYYEEEERQRGNFPDRFSGHQFPNYSSELNVNALLLGDSALYLCASSLSSGVSYNEQFFGPGTRLTVL.

The chain is built from TRBV19 and TRBJ2-5; weak D call: TRBD2 (7 bases). Trimming removed 0 bases from V and 5 bases from J, with 13 bases in between. This CDR3 is 15 amino acids long. Germline CDR1 LNHDA, CDR2 SQIVND (reference sequence). The CDR3 sequence: CASSIEARGGETQYF. In DNA, the CDR3 is TGTGCCAGTAGTATAGAGGCTAGGGGGGGTGAGACCCAGTACTTC.

The chain has TRBV9 and TRBJ1-2, with TRBD1 matching over 9 bases. Germline V CDR1 and CDR2: SGDLS, YYNGEE. V dropped 3 bases and J dropped 9; count of bases not matched to a gene: 6. The CDR3 runs to 13 residues. The CDR3 here is CASSEGTGNSYTF. DNA of the CDR3: TGTGCCAGCAGCGAAGGGACAGGGAATAGCTACACCTTC.

This sequence joins TRBV6-5 and TRBJ1-6; 8 nucleotides align to TRBD1. V trimming: 6 bases; J trimming: 7 bases; junction bases outside the gene matches: 11. This CDR3 contains 16 residues. CDR1 is MNHEY, CDR2 SVGAGI, per germline. This CDR3 reads CASRPSPGTGNSPLHF. The DNA for the CDR3 is TGTGCCAGCAGACCCTCCCCCGGGACAGGCAATTCACCCCTCCACTTT.

This clonotype was counted at least ten times. The genes are TRBV12-3 or TRBV12-4 and TRBJ1-1; 10 positions agree with TRBD1. The CDR3 is made up of 19 amino acids. V dropped 4 bases and J dropped 1; count of bases not matched to a gene: 15. Here the CDR3 DNA reads TGTGCCAGCAGTTCACCACCCGGGACAGGGGTTCGAAGGAACACTGAAGCTTTCTTT. Amino acids: CASSSPPGTGVRRNTEAFF.